Below, 2 T cell receptor beta chains from the same sample are listed, as sequenced in a study of T cell clones after liver transplantation. Generated by immunoSEQ multiplex PCR, the TCRdb table keeps only in-frame clones and is missing some. In the table there are roughly 56,000 clones, more than 65% of which are singletons. Sequenced material: CD4+ T cells from blood, taken about 56 months after liver transplant. Every receptor here comes from a human patient who received a liver transplant. Some T cells may be graft donor cells.

This chain joins TRBV6-4 and TRBJ1-3; 7 bases match TRBD1. The J segment lost 2 bases and the V segment lost 6 bases, leaving 10 bases of the junction unmatched. Per germline, CDR1 MRHNA and CDR2 SNTAGT. This CDR3 spans 16 amino acids. CDR3 amino acids: CASSRGGRGTGNTIYF. As DNA, the CDR3 is TGTGCCAGCAGCCGAGGTGGCAGGGGGACTGGAAACACCATATATTTT.

The genes are TRBV11-3 and TRBJ2-1, with 8 bases identical to TRBD1. The CDR3 is 14 amino acids. V was pared by 5 bases and J by 6 bases, with 6 bases of the junction left unmatched. Looked up from germline, CDR1 is SGHNT and CDR2 is YENEEA. CDR3 bases: TGTGCCAGCAGCCCTCAGACAGGGGTCAATGAGCAGTTCTTC. It encodes CASSPQTGVNEQFF.